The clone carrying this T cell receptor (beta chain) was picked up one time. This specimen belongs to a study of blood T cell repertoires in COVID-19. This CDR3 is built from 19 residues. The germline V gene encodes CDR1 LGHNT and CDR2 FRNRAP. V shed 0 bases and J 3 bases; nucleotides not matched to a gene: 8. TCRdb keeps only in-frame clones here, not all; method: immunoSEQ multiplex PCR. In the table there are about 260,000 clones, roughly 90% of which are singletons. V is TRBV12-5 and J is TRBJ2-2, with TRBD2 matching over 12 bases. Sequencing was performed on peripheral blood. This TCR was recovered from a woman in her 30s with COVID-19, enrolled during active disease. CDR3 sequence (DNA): TGTGCTAGTGGTTTGGTCCCGGGACTAGCGGGTATTGACACCGGGGAGCTGTTTTTT. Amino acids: CASGLVPGLAGIDTGELFF.